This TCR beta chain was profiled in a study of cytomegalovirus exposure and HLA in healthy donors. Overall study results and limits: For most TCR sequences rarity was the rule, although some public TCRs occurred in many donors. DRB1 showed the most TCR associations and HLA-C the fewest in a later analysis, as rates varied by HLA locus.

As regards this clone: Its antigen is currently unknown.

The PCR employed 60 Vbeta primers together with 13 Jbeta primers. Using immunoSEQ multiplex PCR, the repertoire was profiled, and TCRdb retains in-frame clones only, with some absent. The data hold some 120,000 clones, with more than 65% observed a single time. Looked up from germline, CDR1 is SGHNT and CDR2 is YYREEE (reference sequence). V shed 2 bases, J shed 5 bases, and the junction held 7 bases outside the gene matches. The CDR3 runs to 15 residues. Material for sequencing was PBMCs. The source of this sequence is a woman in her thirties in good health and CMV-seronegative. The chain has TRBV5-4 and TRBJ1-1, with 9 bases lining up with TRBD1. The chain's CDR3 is CASSLRQGVGTEAFF. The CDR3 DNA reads TGTGCCAGCAGCTTAAGACAGGGGGTAGGGACTGAAGCTTTCTTT. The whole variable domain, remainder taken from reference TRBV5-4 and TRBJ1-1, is ETGVTQSPTHLIKTRGQQVTLRCSSQSGHNTVSWYQQALGQGPQFIFQYYREEENGRGNFPPRFSGLQFPNYSSELNVNALELDDSALYLCASSLRQGVGTEAFFGQGTRLTVV.